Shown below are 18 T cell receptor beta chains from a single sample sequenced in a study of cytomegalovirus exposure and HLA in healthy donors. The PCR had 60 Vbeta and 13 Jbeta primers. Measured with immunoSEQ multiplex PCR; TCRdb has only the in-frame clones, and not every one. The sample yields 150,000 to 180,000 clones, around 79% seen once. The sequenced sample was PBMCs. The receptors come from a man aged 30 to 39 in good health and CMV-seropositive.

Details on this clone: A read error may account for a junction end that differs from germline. CDR3 residues: CASSLTGQGSF. CDR3 sequence (DNA): TGTGCCAGCAGCTTGACGGGACAGGGGTCGTTC. The rearrangement uses TRBV11-2 and TRBJ2-7; 10 nucleotides line up with TRBD1. CDR1 and CDR2 (germline): SGHAT, FQNNGV. The CDR3 is made up of 11 amino acids. Drawing the rest from reference TRBV11-2 and TRBJ2-7, the complete variable domain is EAGVAQSPRYKIIEKRQSVAFWCNPISGHATLYWYQQILGQGPKLLIQFQNNGVVDDSQLPKDRFSAERLKGVDSTLKIQPAKLEDSAVYLCASSLTGQGSFGPGTRLTVT.

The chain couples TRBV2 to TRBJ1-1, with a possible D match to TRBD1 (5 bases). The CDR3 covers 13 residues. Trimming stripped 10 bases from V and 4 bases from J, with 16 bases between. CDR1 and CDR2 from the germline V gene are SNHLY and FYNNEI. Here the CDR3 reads CATIRGEVTEAFF. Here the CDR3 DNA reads TGTGCCACCATTCGAGGGGAGGTCACTGAAGCTTTCTTT. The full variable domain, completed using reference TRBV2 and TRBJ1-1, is EPEVTQTPSHQVTQMGQEVILRCVPISNHLYFYWYRQILGQKVEFLVSFYNNEISEKSEIFDDQFSVERPDGSNFTLKIRSTKLEDSAMYFCATIRGEVTEAFFGQGTRLTVV.

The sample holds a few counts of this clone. The CDR3 here is CASRAGQAPYGYTF. CDR3 DNA: TGTGCCAGCAGGGCGGGACAGGCTCCTTATGGCTACACCTTC. This rearrangement joins TRBV9 to TRBJ1-2; TRBD1 matches 8 bases. Germline CDR1 SGDLS, CDR2 YYNGEE. CDR3 length equals 14 residues. Unmatched junction bases numbered 8, after V lost 5 bases and J lost 5 bases.

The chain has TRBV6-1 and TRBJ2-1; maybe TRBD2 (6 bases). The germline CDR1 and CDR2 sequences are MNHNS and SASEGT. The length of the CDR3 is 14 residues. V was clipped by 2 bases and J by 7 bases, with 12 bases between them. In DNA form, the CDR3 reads TGTGCCAGCAGTGAATGGGGCGCGGGGAATGAGCAGTTCTTC. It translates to CASSEWGAGNEQFF.

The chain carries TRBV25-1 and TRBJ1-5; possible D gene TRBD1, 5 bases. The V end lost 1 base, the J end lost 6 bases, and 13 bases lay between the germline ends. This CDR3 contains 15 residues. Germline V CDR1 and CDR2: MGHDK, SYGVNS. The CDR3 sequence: CASSESRTQGQPQHF. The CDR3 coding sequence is TGTGCCAGCAGTGAATCCAGAACCCAGGGTCAGCCCCAGCATTTT.

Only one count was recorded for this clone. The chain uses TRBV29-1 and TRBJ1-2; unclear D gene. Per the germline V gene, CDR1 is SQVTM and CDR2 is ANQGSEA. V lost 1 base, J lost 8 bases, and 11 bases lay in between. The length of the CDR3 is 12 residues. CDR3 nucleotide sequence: TGCAGCGTTGAAGGTCAAGTACAAGGCTACACCTTC. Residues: CSVEGQVQGYTF.

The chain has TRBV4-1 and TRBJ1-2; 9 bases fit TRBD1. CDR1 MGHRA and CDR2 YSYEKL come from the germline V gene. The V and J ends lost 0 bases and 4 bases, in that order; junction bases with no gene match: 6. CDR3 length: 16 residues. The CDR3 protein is CASSQETGGLIYGYTF. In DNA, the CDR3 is TGCGCCAGCAGCCAAGAGACAGGGGGACTCATCTATGGCTACACCTTC.

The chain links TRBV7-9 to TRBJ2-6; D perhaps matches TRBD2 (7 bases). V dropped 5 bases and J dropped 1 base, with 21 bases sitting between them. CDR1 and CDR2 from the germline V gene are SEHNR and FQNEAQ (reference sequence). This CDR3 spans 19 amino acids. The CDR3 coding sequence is TGTGCCAGCAGCCCCCCGGGGGGCCGCAACCTTTCTGGGGCCAACGTCCTGACTTTC. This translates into CASSPPGGRNLSGANVLTF.

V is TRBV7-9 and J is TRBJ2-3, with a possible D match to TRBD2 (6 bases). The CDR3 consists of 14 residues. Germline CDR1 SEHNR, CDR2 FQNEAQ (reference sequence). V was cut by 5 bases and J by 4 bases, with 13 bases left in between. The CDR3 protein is CASSQTSLADTQYF. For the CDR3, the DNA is TGTGCCAGCAGCCAGACTAGTCTGGCAGATACGCAGTATTTT.

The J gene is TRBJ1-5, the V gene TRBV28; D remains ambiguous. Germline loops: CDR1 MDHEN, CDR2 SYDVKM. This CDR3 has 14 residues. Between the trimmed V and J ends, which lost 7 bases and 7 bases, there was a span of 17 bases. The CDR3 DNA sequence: TGTGCCAGCACCTCCCACGGGGTTGGGCAGCCCCAGCATTTT. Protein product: CASTSHGVGQPQHF.

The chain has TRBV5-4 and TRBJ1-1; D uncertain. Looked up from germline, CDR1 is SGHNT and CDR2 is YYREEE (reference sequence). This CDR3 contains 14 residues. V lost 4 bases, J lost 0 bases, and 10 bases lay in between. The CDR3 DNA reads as TGTGCCAGCAGCCTGACACTCATGAACACTGAAGCTTTCTTT. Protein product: CASSLTLMNTEAFF.

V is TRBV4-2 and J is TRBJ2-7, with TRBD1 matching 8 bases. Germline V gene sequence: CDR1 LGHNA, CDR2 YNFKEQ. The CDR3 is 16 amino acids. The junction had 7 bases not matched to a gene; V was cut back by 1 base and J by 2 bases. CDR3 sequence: CASSQGQGPSTYEQYF. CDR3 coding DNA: TGTGCCAGCAGCCAAGGACAGGGGCCATCAACCTACGAGCAGTACTTC.

The chain's CDR3 is CAWTPRGEETQYF. The CDR3 DNA reads TGTGCCTGGACCCCGCGGGGTGAGGAGACCCAGTACTTC. The rearrangement links TRBV30 to TRBJ2-5; D might be TRBD2 (6 bases). The CDR3 totals 13 residues. V was cut by 4 bases and J by 5 bases, with 14 bases left in between. Germline lookup yields CDR1 GTSNPN and CDR2 SVGIG (reference sequence).

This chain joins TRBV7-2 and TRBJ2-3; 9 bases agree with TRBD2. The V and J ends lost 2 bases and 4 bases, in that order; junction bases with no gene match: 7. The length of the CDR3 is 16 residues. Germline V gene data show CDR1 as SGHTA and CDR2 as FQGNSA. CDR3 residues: CASSLRLAGESDTQYF. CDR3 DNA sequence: TGTGCCAGCAGCTTACGGTTAGCGGGGGAGTCAGATACGCAGTATTTT.

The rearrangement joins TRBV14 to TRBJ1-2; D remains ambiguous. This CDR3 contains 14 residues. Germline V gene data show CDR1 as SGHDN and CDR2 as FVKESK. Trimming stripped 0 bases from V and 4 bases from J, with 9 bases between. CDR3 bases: TGTGCCAGCAGCCAAGAACTCCAACCCTATGGCTACACCTTC. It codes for CASSQELQPYGYTF.

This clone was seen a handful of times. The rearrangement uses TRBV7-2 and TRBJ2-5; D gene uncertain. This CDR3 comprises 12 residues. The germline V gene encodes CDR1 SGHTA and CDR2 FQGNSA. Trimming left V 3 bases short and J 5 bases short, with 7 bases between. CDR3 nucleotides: TGTGCCAGCAGCTTCTACTCGGAGACCCAGTACTTC. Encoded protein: CASSFYSETQYF. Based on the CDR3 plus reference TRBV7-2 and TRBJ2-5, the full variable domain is GAGVSQSPSNKVTEKGKDVELRCDPISGHTALYWYRQSLGQGLEFLIYFQGNSAPDKSGLPSDRFSAERTGGSVSTLTIQRTQQEDSAVYLCASSFYSETQYFGPGTRLLVL.

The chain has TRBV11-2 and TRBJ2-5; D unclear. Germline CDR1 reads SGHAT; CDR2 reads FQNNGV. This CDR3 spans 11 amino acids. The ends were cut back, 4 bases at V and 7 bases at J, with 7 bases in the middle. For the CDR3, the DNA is TGTGCCAGCAGCTCCGTCGGGACCCAGTACTTC. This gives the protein CASSSVGTQYF.

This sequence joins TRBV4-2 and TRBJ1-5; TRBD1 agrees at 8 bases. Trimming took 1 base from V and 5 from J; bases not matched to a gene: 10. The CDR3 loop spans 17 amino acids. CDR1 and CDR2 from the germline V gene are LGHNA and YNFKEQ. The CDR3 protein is CASSQALDRGPYQPQHF. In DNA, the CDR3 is TGTGCCAGCAGCCAAGCCCTCGACAGGGGACCCTATCAGCCCCAGCATTTT.